The present TCR beta chain was sequenced within a study of T cell responses to AZD1222 COVID-19 vaccine. Background on the study: Analysis merged second doses at about 4 or about 12 weeks.

Here immunoSEQ multiplex PCR was the method, and the copy in TCRdb shows in-frame clones only, minus some. The sample yields tens of thousands of clones, 83% seen once. With regard to this clone: What it binds is unknown.

Between the trimmed V and J ends, which lost 4 bases and 2 bases, there was a span of 12 bases. The CDR3 spans 15 residues. CDR1 is LNHDA and CDR2 is SQIVND in the germline V gene (reference sequence). Overall study findings and caveats: Baseline seropositivity occurred in only a handful of AZD1222 recipients. Spike as a whole was targeted by vaccine-associated CD4 TCRs, dominant at 160-218 and 743-854.

J is TRBJ1-3 and V is TRBV19, with D tentatively TRBD1 (5 bases). The sequenced sample was peripheral blood, obtained on day 0 of AZD1222 vaccination. This sequence was found in an adult in good health. The CDR3 is CASSTIGTAGNTIYF. DNA for the CDR3: TGTGCCAGTAGTACCATCGGGACGGCTGGAAACACCATATATTTT.